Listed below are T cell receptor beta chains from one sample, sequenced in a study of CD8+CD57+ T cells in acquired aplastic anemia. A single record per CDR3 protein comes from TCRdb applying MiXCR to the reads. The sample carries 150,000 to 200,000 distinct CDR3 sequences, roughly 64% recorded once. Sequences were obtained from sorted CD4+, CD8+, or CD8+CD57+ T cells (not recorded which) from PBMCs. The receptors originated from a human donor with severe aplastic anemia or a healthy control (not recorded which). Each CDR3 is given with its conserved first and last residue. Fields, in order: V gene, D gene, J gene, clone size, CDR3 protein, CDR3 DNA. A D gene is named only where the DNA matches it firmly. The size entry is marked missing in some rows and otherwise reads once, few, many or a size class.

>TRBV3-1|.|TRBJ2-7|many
CASSQRLSPEQYF
TGTGCCAGCAGCCAACGTCTGAGCCCCGAGCAGTACTTC
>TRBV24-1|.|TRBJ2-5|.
CATSDTPPGHVRETQYF
TGTGCCACCAGTGACACCCCCCCAGGGCATGTGAGAGAGACCCAGTACTTC
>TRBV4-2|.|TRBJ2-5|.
CASSQEGTPGPHGTQYF
TGTGCCAGCAGCCAAGAGGGGACTCCGGGACCTCACGGGACCCAGTACTTC
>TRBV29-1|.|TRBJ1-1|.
CSVGEVGAEAFF
TGCAGCGTTGGGGAAGTGGGGGCTGAAGCTTTCTTT
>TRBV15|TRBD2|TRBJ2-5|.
CATSRADRAGQETQYF
TGTGCCACCAGCAGAGCAGACAGAGCGGGGCAAGAGACCCAGTACTTC
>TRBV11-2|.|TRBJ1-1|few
CASSTGNTEAFF
TGTGCCAGCAGCACCGGGAACACTGAAGCTTTCTTT
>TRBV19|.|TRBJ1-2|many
CASSIDHANFYGYTF
TGTGCCAGTAGTATAGATCACGCCAACTTCTATGGCTACACCTTC
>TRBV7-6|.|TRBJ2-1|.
CASSLETYPHNEQFF
TGTGCCAGCAGCTTAGAGACTTACCCTCACAATGAGCAGTTCTTC
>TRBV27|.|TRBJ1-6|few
CASSFVANSPLHF
TGTGCCAGCAGTTTTGTGGCAAATTCACCCCTCCACTTT
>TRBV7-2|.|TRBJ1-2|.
CASSLFGDANYGYTF
TGTGCCAGCAGCTTATTTGGGGACGCTAACTATGGCTACACCTTC
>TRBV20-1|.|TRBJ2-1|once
CSAPTPGNEQFF
TGCAGTGCGCCGACCCCAGGGAATGAGCAGTTCTTC
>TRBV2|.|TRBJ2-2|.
CASTSAPGGTGELFF
TGTGCCAGCACGAGCGCACCAGGGGGGACCGGGGAGCTGTTTTTT
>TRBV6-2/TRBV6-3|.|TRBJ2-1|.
CASSKGVPEQFF
TGTGCCAGCAGCAAGGGTGTACCTGAGCAGTTCTTC
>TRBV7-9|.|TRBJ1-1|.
CASSQESRSGTEAFF
TGCGCCAGCAGCCAAGAAAGTAGGAGTGGCACTGAAGCTTTCTTT
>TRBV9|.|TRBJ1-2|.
CASSPSGSSNYGYTF
TGTGCCAGCAGCCCCTCGGGAAGTTCAAACTATGGCTACACCTTC
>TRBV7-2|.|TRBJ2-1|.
CASSSGMDNEQFF
TGTGCCAGCTCCTCGGGTATGGACAATGAGCAGTTCTTC
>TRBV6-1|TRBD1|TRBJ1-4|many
CASSATDRAEKLFF
TGTGCCAGCAGTGCCACTGACAGGGCTGAAAAACTGTTTTTT
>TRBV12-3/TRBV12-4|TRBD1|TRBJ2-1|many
CASSAPFTSIVTGQGDNEQFF
TGTGCCAGCAGTGCCCCTTTTACGTCGATAGTAACGGGACAGGGTGACAATGAGCAGTTCTTC
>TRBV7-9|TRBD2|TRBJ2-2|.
CASTGGTSGELFF
TGTGCCAGCACTGGGGGGACTAGCGGGGAGCTGTTTTTT
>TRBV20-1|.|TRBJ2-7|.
CSARDRTQGNPYEQYF
TGCAGTGCTAGAGATCGGACTCAGGGGAACCCCTACGAGCAGTACTTC
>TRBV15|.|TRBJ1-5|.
CATSRQGSSPQHF
TGTGCCACCAGCCGTCAGGGTTCTTCGCCCCAGCATTTT
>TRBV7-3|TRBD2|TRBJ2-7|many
CASSPNPLGLEGEQYF
TGTGCCAGCAGCCCAAATCCCCTGGGACTAGAAGGCGAGCAGTACTTC
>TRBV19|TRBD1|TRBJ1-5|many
CASSRDRFVPQHF
TGTGCCAGTAGTAGGGACAGGTTTGTGCCCCAGCATTTT
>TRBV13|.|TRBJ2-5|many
CASSSRSYQETQYF
TGTGCCAGCAGCTCCCGATCCTACCAAGAGACCCAGTACTTC
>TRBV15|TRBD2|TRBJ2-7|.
CATSRGTSSYEQYF
TGTGCCACCAGCAGGGGGACTAGTTCCTACGAGCAGTACTTC
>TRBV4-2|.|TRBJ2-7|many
CASSQDNLAVEQYF
TGTGCCAGCAGCCAAGATAATTTAGCGGTCGAGCAGTACTTC
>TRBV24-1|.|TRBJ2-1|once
CATSAGYPSYNEQFF
TGTGCCACCAGTGCAGGGTATCCGAGTTACAATGAGCAGTTCTTC
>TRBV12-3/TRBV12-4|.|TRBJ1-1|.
CASSFQSMNTEAFF
TGTGCCAGCAGTTTTCAATCCATGAACACTGAAGCTTTCTTT
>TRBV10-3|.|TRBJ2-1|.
CAISEPSLSTDTQFF
TGTGCCATCAGTGAGCCCAGCCTTAGCACAGATACGCAGTTCTTC
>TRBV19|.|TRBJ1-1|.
CASSLEGVSEAFF
TGTGCCAGCAGTTTAGAGGGGGTCTCTGAAGCTTTCTTT
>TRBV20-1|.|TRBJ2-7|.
CSASPGGRPYEQYF
TGCAGTGCTAGTCCCGGGGGGCGCCCCTACGAGCAGTACTTC
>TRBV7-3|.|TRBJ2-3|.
CASSGSWVDTQYF
TGTGCCAGCAGCGGGTCTTGGGTAGATACGCAGTATTTT
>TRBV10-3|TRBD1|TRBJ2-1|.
CASSRPGQGFNGQFF
TGTGCCAGCAGCCGGCCGGGACAGGGGTTCAATGGGCAGTTCTTC
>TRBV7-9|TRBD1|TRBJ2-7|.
CASSPTRTGNGEQYF
TGTGCCAGCAGCCCCACCCGGACAGGGAACGGTGAGCAGTACTTC
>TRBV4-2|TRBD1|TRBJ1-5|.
CASSQEGTGRNQPQHF
TGTGCCAGCAGCCAAGAGGGGACAGGGCGAAATCAGCCCCAGCATTTT
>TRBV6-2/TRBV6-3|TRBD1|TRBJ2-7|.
CASSPLKDRAILYEQYF
TGTGCCAGTTCCCCATTGAAGGACAGGGCTATCCTCTACGAGCAGTACTTC
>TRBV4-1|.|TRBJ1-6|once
CASSPQAGLRPLHF
TGCGCCAGCAGCCCTCAGGCCGGCCTAAGGCCCCTCCACTTT
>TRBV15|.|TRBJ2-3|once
CATSRGTASTDTQYF
TGTGCCACCAGCAGGGGGACGGCTAGCACAGATACGCAGTATTTT
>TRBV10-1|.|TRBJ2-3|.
CASSGRRDGDTQYF
TGCGCCAGCAGTGGGAGGCGGGACGGAGATACGCAGTATTTT
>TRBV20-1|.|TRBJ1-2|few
CSARDQQGYGYTF
TGCAGTGCTAGAGATCAACAGGGATATGGCTACACCTTC
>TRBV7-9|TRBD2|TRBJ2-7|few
CASLFGPTSGSYEQYF
TGTGCCAGCCTATTTGGCCCAACTAGCGGGAGCTACGAGCAGTACTTC
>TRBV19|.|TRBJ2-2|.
CASILGPGGLFF
TGTGCCAGTATTTTAGGGCCCGGGGGGCTGTTTTTT
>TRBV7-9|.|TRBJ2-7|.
CASSLLDSSYEQYF
TGTGCCAGCAGCCTCCTAGACAGCTCCTACGAGCAGTACTTC
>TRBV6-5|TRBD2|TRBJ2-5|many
CASRGLSGGRETQYF
TGTGCCAGCCGGGGCCTCTCGGGGGGTAGAGAGACCCAGTACTTC
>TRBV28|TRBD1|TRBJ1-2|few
CASRAGTGPYGYTF
TGTGCCAGCAGGGCCGGGACAGGGCCCTATGGCTACACCTTC
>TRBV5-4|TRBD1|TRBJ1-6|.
CASSYTGGLNLPLHF
TGTGCCAGCAGTTATACAGGGGGGCTAAATTTACCCCTCCACTTT
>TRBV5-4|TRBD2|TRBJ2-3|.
CASSFIAGGPSTDTQYF
TGTGCCAGCAGCTTTATCGCGGGGGGGCCTAGCACAGATACGCAGTATTTT
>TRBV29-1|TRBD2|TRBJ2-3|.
CSVGPRLAGIADTQYF
TGCAGCGTTGGCCCCCGATTAGCGGGTATTGCAGATACGCAGTATTTT
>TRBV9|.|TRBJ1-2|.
CASSVEGGEFYGYTF
TGTGCCAGCAGCGTAGAGGGGGGAGAATTCTATGGCTACACCTTC
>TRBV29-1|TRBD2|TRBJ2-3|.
CSVRTSGSTDTQYF
TGCAGCGTCCGGACTAGCGGAAGCACAGATACGCAGTATTTT
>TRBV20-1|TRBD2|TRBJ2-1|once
CSARDKGGGNEQFF
TGCAGTGCTAGAGACAAGGGCGGGGGAAATGAGCAGTTCTTC
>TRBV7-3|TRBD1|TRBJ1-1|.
CASSLVTGGGPEAFF
TGTGCCAGCAGCTTGGTGACAGGGGGTGGCCCTGAAGCTTTCTTT
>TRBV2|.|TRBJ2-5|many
CASRQETQYF
TGTGCCAGCAGACAAGAGACCCAGTACTTC
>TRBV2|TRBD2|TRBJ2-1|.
CASSDKGGSLYNEQFF
TGTGCCAGCAGTGATAAGGGCGGGAGCTTATACAATGAGCAGTTCTTC
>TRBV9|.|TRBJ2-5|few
CASSGSVQGGETQYF
TGTGCCAGCAGCGGATCCGTGCAGGGAGGAGAGACCCAGTACTTC
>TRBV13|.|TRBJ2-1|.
CASSPAQYNEQFF
TGCGCCAGCAGCCCTGCGCAGTACAATGAGCAGTTCTTC
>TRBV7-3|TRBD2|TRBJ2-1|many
CASSLGRVAGVSNEQFF
TGTGCCAGCAGCTTAGGCCGGGTAGCGGGAGTCTCCAATGAGCAGTTCTTC
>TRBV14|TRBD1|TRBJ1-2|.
CASSRLGQAYGYTF
TGTGCCAGCAGCCGCCTAGGACAGGCCTATGGCTACACCTTC
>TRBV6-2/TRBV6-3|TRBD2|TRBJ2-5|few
CASSSLTSGGAVGETQYF
TGTGCCAGCAGTTCTCTCACTAGCGGGGGCGCCGTGGGGGAGACCCAGTACTTC
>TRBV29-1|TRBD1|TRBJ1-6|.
CSVATGGNSPLHF
TGCAGCGTTGCGACAGGGGGTAATTCACCCCTCCACTTT